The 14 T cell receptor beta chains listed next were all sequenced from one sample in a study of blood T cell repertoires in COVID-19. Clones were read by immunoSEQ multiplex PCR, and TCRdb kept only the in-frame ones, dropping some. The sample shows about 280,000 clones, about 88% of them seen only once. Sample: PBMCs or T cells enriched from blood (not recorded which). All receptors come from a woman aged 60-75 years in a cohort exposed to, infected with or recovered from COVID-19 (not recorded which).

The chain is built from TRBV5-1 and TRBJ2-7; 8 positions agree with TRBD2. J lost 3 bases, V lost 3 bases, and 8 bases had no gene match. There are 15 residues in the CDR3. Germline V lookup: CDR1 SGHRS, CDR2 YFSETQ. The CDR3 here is CASSWTSRRLYEQYF. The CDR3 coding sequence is TGCGCCAGCAGCTGGACTAGCCGCCGCCTCTACGAGCAGTACTTC.

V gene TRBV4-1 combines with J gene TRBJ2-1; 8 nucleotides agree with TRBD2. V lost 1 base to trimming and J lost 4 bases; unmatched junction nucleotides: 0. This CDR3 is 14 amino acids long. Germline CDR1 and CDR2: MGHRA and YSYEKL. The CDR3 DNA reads TGCGCCAGCAGCCAAGGACTAGCGTACAATGAGCAGTTCTTC. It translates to CASSQGLAYNEQFF.

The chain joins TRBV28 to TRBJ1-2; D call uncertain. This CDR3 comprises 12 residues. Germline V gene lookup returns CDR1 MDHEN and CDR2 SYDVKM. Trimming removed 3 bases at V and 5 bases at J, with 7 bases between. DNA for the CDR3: TGTGCCAGCAGTTTGCGAGATTATGGCTACACCTTC. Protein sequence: CASSLRDYGYTF.

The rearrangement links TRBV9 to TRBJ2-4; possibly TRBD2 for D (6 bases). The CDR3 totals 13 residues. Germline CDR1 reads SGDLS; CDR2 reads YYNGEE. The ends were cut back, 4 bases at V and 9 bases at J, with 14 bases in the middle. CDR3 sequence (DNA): TGTGCCAGCAGCACCGAGGAGGGGAGCATTCAGTACTTC. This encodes CASSTEEGSIQYF.

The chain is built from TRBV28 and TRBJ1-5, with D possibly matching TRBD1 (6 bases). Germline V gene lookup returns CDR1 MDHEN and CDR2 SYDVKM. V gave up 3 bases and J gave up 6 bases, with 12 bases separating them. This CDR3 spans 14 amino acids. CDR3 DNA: TGTGCCAGCAGTTTGACAGGCGAGGTTCAGCCCCAGCATTTT. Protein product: CASSLTGEVQPQHF.

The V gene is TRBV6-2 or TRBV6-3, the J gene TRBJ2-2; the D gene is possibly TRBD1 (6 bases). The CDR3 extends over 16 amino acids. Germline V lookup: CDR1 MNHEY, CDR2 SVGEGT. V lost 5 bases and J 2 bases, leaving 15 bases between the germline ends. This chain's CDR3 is CASSTPGHSNTGELFF. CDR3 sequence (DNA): TGTGCCAGCAGTACTCCGGGACACAGCAACACCGGGGAGCTGTTTTTT.

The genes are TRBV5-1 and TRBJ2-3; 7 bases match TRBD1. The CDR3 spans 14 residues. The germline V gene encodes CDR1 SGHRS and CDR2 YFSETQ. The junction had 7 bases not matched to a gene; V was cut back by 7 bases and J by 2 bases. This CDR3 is CASATGLVTDTQYF. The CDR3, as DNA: TGCGCCAGCGCGACAGGGCTGGTCACAGATACGCAGTATTTT.

The CDR3 nucleotides read TGTGCCAGCAGGGCGGGACTAGCGGTCGACGAGCAGTACTTC. Translated: CASRAGLAVDEQYF. This chain joins TRBV2 and TRBJ2-7, with 11 nucleotides matching TRBD2. V gave up 6 bases and J gave up 5 bases; unmatched junction bases: 6. The germline V gene encodes CDR1 SNHLY and CDR2 FYNNEI. There are 14 residues in the CDR3.

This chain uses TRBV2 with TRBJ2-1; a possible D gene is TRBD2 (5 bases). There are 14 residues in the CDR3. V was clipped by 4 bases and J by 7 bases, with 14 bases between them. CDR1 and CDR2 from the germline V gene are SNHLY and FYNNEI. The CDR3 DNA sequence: TGTGCCAGCAGTGTAGGAGCTGGCGGGAATGAGCAGTTCTTC. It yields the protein CASSVGAGGNEQFF.

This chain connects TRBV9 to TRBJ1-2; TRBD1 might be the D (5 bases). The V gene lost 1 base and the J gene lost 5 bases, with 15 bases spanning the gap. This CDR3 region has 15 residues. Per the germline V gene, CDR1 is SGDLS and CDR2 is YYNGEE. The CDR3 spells CASSVIPGGGYGYTF. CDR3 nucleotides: TGTGCCAGCAGCGTAATTCCGGGGGGAGGGTATGGCTACACCTTC.

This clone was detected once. This chain's CDR3 is CASSLGGVNTDTQYF. The CDR3 DNA follows: TGTGCCAGCAGTCTAGGCGGGGTTAACACAGATACGCAGTATTTT. The V call is TRBV2, the J call TRBJ2-3, with D possibly matching TRBD2 (6 bases). This CDR3 spans 15 amino acids. V was trimmed by 5 bases and J by 2 bases, leaving 14 bases between them. CDR1 and CDR2 (germline): SNHLY, FYNNEI.

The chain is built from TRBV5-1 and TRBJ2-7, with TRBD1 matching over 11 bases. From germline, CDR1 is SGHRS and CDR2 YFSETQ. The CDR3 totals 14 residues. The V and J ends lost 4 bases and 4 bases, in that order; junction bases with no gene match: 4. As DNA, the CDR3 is TGCGCCAGCAGCCGCGGACAGGGGGCATACGAGCAGTACTTC. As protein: CASSRGQGAYEQYF.

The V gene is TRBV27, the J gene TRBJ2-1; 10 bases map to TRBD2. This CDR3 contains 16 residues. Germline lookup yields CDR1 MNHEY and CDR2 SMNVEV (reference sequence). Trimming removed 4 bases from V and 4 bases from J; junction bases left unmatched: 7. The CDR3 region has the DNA TGTGCCAGCAGTTCCGGGGCTAGCGGGAGTTACAATGAGCAGTTCTTC. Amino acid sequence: CASSSGASGSYNEQFF.

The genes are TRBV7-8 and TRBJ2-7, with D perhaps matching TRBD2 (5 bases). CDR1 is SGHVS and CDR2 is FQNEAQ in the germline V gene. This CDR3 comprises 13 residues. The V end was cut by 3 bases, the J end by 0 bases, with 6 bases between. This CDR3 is CASSLGASYEQYF. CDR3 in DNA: TGTGCCAGCAGCTTGGGAGCCTCCTACGAGCAGTACTTC. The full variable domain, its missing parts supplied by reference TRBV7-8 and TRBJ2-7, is GAGVSQSPRYKVAKRGQDVALRCDPISGHVSLFWYQQALGQGPEFLTYFQNEAQLDKSGLPSDRFFAERPEGSVSTLKIQRTQQEDSAVYLCASSLGASYEQYFGPGTRLTVT.